The T cell receptor (beta chain) described here comes from a study of spatial heterogeneity in lung cancer. This CDR3 has 13 residues. Trimming took off 6 bases at V and 1 base at J, with 5 bases between the two ends. The V gene's germline CDR1 is KGHDR and CDR2 SFDVKD. This clonotype has just a few counts. A single record per CDR3 protein comes from TCRdb applying MiXCR to the 5' RACE reads. The table has approximately 56,000 distinct CDR3 sequences, less than 9% seen once. Sample time point: blood at routine non-recurrence follow-up after resection. Whole RNA was taken from tumor, nontumor lung or frozen PBMC; it was then sequenced unsorted.

The sequence came from a female donor with early-stage non-small cell lung cancer. This chain joins TRBV24-1 and TRBJ2-2; no clear D. The starting material was PBMCs, obtained at follow-up. CDR3 coding DNA: TGTGCCACCAGTACTGGGAACACCGGGGAGCTGTTTTTT. It yields the protein CATSTGNTGELFF.